The rows below give T cell receptor beta chains drawn from one sample of a study of blood T cell repertoires in COVID-19. Here immunoSEQ multiplex PCR was the method, and the copy in TCRdb shows in-frame clones only, minus some. The data show 200,000 or so clones, 75% to 90% seen once. Specimen: peripheral blood. The receptors stem from a man aged 65 to 79 with active or convalescent COVID-19. The CDR3 runs from the conserved cysteine through the conserved F or W. Fields, in order: V gene, clone size, J gene, D gene, CDR3 protein, CDR3 DNA. The D gene is left open where the match is weak. Clone size is given for some rows only: seen once, a few or many times, or a class if the clone is expanded.

TRBV7-2	-	TRBJ1-3	-	CASSSAELVVGNTIYF	TGTGCCAGCAGCTCAGCGGAGTTGGTGGTAGGAAACACCATATATTTT
TRBV5-1	once	TRBJ1-2	TRBD1	CASSTGTGGPTNYGYTF	TGCGCCAGCAGCACCGGGACAGGGGGACCCACCAACTATGGCTACACCTTC
TRBV15	-	TRBJ1-5	TRBD1	CATSALTGGYQPQHF	TGTGCCACCAGCGCCCTGACAGGGGGATATCAGCCCCAGCATTTT
TRBV5-1	-	TRBJ2-5	-	CASSPLREAQETQYF	TGCGCCAGCAGCCCTTTGCGAGAGGCCCAAGAGACCCAGTACTTC
TRBV7-8	-	TRBJ2-3	-	CASSLVSQGQADTQYF	TGTGCCAGCAGCTTAGTTTCGCAGGGTCAGGCAGATACGCAGTATTTT
TRBV5-5	-	TRBJ1-1	-	CASSFASGRNTEAFF	TGTGCCAGCAGCTTTGCGTCTGGGCGAAACACTGAAGCTTTCTTT
TRBV3-1/TRBV3-2	-	TRBJ1-2	-	CASSPPGGGQGGYTF	TGTGCCAGCAGCCCCCCGGGGGGGGGCCAAGGTGGCTACACCTTC
TRBV5-1	-	TRBJ2-5	-	CASSGQETQYF	TGCGCCAGCAGCGGGCAGGAGACCCAGTACTTC
TRBV6-2/TRBV6-3	-	TRBJ1-1	TRBD1	CASSSLDRPRNTEAFF	TGTGCCAGCAGTTCCTTGGACAGGCCCCGGAACACTGAAGCTTTCTTT
TRBV7-2	-	TRBJ2-3	-	CASSPGGLGTDTQYF	TGTGCCAGCAGCCCAGGGGGGCTTGGGACAGATACGCAGTATTTT
TRBV19	once	TRBJ2-7	TRBD1	CASRDRGPSYEQYF	TGTGCCAGTAGGGACAGGGGGCCATCCTACGAGCAGTACTTC
TRBV4-2	few	TRBJ1-5	-	CASSQDGGGRGNQPQHF	TGTGCCAGCAGCCAAGATGGCGGGGGCAGAGGCAATCAGCCCCAGCATTTT
TRBV28	-	TRBJ2-5	TRBD2	CASSLSSGGEETQYF	TGTGCCAGCAGTTTAAGTAGCGGGGGAGAAGAGACCCAGTACTTC
TRBV18	-	TRBJ2-3	TRBD1	CASSEDRDTQYF	TGTGCCAGCTCAGAGGACAGGGATACGCAGTATTTT
TRBV5-1	-	TRBJ2-5	-	CASSLGTRVGETQYF	TGCGCCAGCAGCTTGGGCACTAGGGTGGGGGAGACCCAGTACTTC
TRBV28	-	TRBJ1-2	TRBD1	CASSSEAGGKGYTF	TGTGCCAGCAGTTCCGAGGCAGGGGGTAAAGGCTACACCTTC
TRBV19	once	TRBJ2-1	TRBD2	CASSSSAGGYSEQFF	TGTGCCAGTAGTAGTTCGGCGGGGGGATATAGTGAGCAGTTCTTC
TRBV19	-	TRBJ1-3	-	CASSIGDFSGNTIYF	TGTGCCAGTAGTATCGGGGACTTCTCTGGAAACACCATATATTTT
TRBV4-3	-	TRBJ1-5	-	CASSQNRRQPQHF	TGCGCCAGCAGCCAGAACAGGCGCCAGCCCCAGCATTTT
TRBV27	once	TRBJ2-7	-	CASSRWGNSYEQYF	TGTGCCAGCAGTAGGTGGGGCAACAGCTACGAGCAGTACTTC
TRBV28	-	TRBJ2-2	-	CASLLALNTGELFF	TGTGCCAGCCTCTTAGCGTTAAACACCGGGGAGCTGTTTTTT
TRBV6-6	few	TRBJ2-1	-	CASSRYSGSNSYNEQFF	TGTGCCAGCAGCCGATACAGCGGGTCCAACTCCTACAATGAGCAGTTCTTC
TRBV18	-	TRBJ2-5	-	CASSASPISGTQYF	TGTGCCAGCTCAGCGAGCCCCATATCAGGGACCCAGTACTTC
TRBV27	-	TRBJ1-1	TRBD1	CASRGQANTEAFF	TGTGCCAGCAGGGGACAGGCGAACACTGAAGCTTTCTTT
TRBV5-1	-	TRBJ2-1	TRBD2	CASSSGLAGGPPWRSEQFF	TGCGCCAGCAGCTCGGGACTAGCGGGAGGCCCGCCGTGGAGGAGTGAGCAGTTCTTC
TRBV2	-	TRBJ1-4	-	CASSVWTEKLFF	TGTGCCAGCAGTGTATGGACTGAGAAACTGTTTTTT
TRBV27	-	TRBJ1-1	TRBD1	CASSWGQGEAFF	TGTGCCAGCAGTTGGGGACAGGGTGAAGCTTTCTTT
TRBV13	-	TRBJ2-1	TRBD2	CASSEELAGGYNEQFF	TGTGCCAGCAGCGAAGAACTGGCGGGAGGGTACAATGAGCAGTTCTTC
TRBV11-2	-	TRBJ2-5	TRBD2	CASTWTSGYQETQYF	TGTGCCAGCACCTGGACTAGCGGATACCAAGAGACCCAGTACTTC
TRBV24-1	-	TRBJ1-6	-	CATSDKNPGSSYNSPLHF	TGTGCCACCAGTGATAAGAATCCGGGAAGCTCCTATAATTCACCCCTCCACTTT
TRBV12-3/TRBV12-4	-	TRBJ1-4	TRBD1	CASNRGSNEKLFF	TGTGCCAGCAACAGGGGATCTAATGAAAAACTGTTTTTT
TRBV5-5	-	TRBJ1-2	-	CASSPRSGRGGYTF	TGTGCCAGCAGCCCGCGGTCGGGGAGAGGAGGCTACACCTTC
TRBV28	once	TRBJ1-2	-	CASSWAARPNYGYTF	TGTGCCAGCAGTTGGGCCGCGCGACCTAACTATGGCTACACCTTC
TRBV9	-	TRBJ2-1	TRBD2	CASSVAGFGLAGNEQFF	TGTGCCAGCAGCGTAGCTGGTTTTGGACTAGCGGGTAATGAGCAGTTCTTC
TRBV19	-	TRBJ1-4	TRBD1	CASSIFGTGEKLFF	TGTGCCAGTAGTATTTTTGGGACAGGGGAAAAACTGTTTTTT
TRBV7-6	-	TRBJ2-1	TRBD1	CASSPERGPYNEQFF	TGTGCCAGCAGTCCAGAGAGGGGGCCATACAATGAGCAGTTCTTC
TRBV27	-	TRBJ2-7	-	CASSFGTGVYEQYF	TGTGCCAGCAGTTTTGGGACTGGAGTCTACGAGCAGTACTTC
TRBV27	-	TRBJ1-1	-	CASSTQKNTEAFF	TGTGCCAGCAGTACTCAAAAGAACACTGAAGCTTTCTTT
TRBV7-8	few	TRBJ2-7	TRBD2	CASSLDVGGAYEQYF	TGTGCCAGCAGCTTAGATGTCGGGGGGGCCTACGAGCAGTACTTC
TRBV9	-	TRBJ2-7	TRBD1	CASSAGQGANYEQYF	TGTGCCAGCAGCGCCGGACAGGGGGCTAACTACGAGCAGTACTTC